Listed here are 9 T cell receptor beta chains from one sample, sequenced in a study of blood T cell repertoires in COVID-19. Method: immunoSEQ multiplex PCR; TCRdb's copy keeps in-frame clones and lacks some. The sample holds 140,000 to 150,000 clones, 76% seen once. Sequenced sample: peripheral blood. Every receptor here comes from a man in his sixties with acute or convalescent COVID-19.

The V gene is TRBV6-1, the J gene TRBJ2-7; TRBD2 matches 7 bases. The V gene's germline CDR1 is MNHNS and CDR2 SASEGT. This CDR3 has 16 residues. V trimming: 4 bases; J trimming: 0 bases; junction bases outside the gene matches: 9. The CDR3 loop reads CASSVVSGVSSYEQYF. The CDR3, as DNA: TGTGCCAGCAGTGTTGTAAGCGGGGTAAGCTCCTACGAGCAGTACTTC.

V gene TRBV5-1 combines with J gene TRBJ2-5; D perhaps matches TRBD1 (5 bases). V was shortened by 5 bases and J by 3 bases, with 8 bases between the two germline ends. The V gene's germline CDR1 is SGHRS and CDR2 YFSETQ. The CDR3 consists of 12 residues. The CDR3 coding sequence is TGCGCCAGCAGGGGGCTAGAAGAGACCCAGTACTTC. Its protein is CASRGLEETQYF.

The gene calls are TRBV7-3 and TRBJ2-6; a weak D match, TRBD1 (6 bases). V was shortened by 5 bases and J by 2 bases, with 10 bases between the two germline ends. The CDR3 loop spans 15 amino acids. CDR1 is SGHTA and CDR2 is FQGTGA in the germline V gene. DNA of the CDR3: TGTGCCAGCAGCCCAGAGGGGGCTGGGGCCAACGTCCTGACTTTC. It yields the protein CASSPEGAGANVLTF.

The chain carries TRBV10-3 and TRBJ2-1, with TRBD2 matching over 7 bases. V trimming: 6 bases; J trimming: 8 bases; junction bases outside the gene matches: 4. CDR1 and CDR2 from the germline V gene are ENHRY and SYGVKD. This CDR3 is 12 amino acids long. In DNA form, the CDR3 reads TGTGCCATCAGGGGGGGGGATCATGAGCAGTTCTTC. Protein: CAIRGGDHEQFF.

This sequence joins TRBV7-9 and TRBJ2-7, with 7 bases fitting TRBD1. There are 12 residues in the CDR3. CDR1 is SEHNR, CDR2 FQNEAQ, per germline (reference sequence). Germline trimming cut 5 bases from V and 5 bases from J; bases unmatched to any gene: 3. The CDR3 DNA follows: TGTGCCAGCAGCCGACAGGGAGACGAGCAGTACTTC. This translates into CASSRQGDEQYF. Full variable domain (remainder filled in from reference TRBV7-9 and TRBJ2-7): DTGVSQNPRHKITKRGQNVTFRCDPISEHNRLYWYRQTLGQGPEFLTYFQNEAQLEKSRLLSDRFSAERPKGSFSTLEIQRTEQGDSAMYLCASSRQGDEQYFGPGTRLTVT.

The CDR3 loop is CASSSGLAGVSYNEQFF. The CDR3 DNA reads TGTGCCAGCAGCTCGGGACTAGCGGGAGTGTCCTACAATGAGCAGTTCTTC. The gene calls are TRBV7-2 and TRBJ2-1, with 14 bases identical to TRBD2. Trimming took 4 bases from V and 1 from J; bases not matched to a gene: 3. The CDR3 sequence is 17 residues long. Germline V CDR1 and CDR2: SGHTA, FQGNSA.

In regard to this clone: A much larger clone differs from this one at a single base, so this may be a read error. At the DNA level, this CDR3 is encoded by other sequences in the same sample as well. The genes are TRBV12-3 or TRBV12-4 and TRBJ2-1; D call uncertain. The CDR3 spans 12 residues. The V end was cut by 1 base, the J end by 6 bases, with 4 bases between. The CDR3 sequence is CASSLGANEQFF. CDR3 bases: TGTGCCAGCAGTTTAGGGGCCAATGAGCAGTTCTTC.

The V call is TRBV28, the J call TRBJ2-1; no clear D gene. Germline V CDR1 and CDR2: MDHEN, SYDVKM. This CDR3 region has 11 residues. The ends were cut back, 5 bases at V and 4 bases at J, with 3 bases in the middle. This chain's CDR3 is CASSRYNEQFF. As DNA, the CDR3 is TGTGCCAGCAGTCGGTACAATGAGCAGTTCTTC.

In DNA, the CDR3 is TGTGCCAGCAGCCCTCAGCCGACAGAATCACCCCTCCACTTT. Translation gives CASSPQPTESPLHF. The gene calls are TRBV11-2 and TRBJ1-6; tentative D call: TRBD1 (5 bases). The CDR3 is 14 residues long. Germline values: CDR1 SGHAT, CDR2 FQNNGV. V lost 5 bases and J lost 10, with 15 bases in between.